This T cell receptor (beta chain) was obtained from a study of T cell responses to AZD1222 COVID-19 vaccine. Overall study findings and caveats: There were repertoire samples only from the period after the peak T cell response.

This CDR3 region has 15 residues. In germline, CDR1 is SGHTA, CDR2 FQGNSA. V was clipped by 5 bases and J by 0 bases, with 12 bases between them. A word on this clone: The antigen is not known.

Sequenced by immunoSEQ multiplex PCR; TCRdb stores in-frame clones only, minus some. Among tens of thousands of clones listed, more than 85% were seen once. The sequence came from an adult who received the AZD1222 COVID-19 vaccine. This sample comprised peripheral blood, obtained 28 days after the second AZD1222 dose. The chain links TRBV7-2 to TRBJ2-3, with unresolved D. The chain's CDR3 is CASSATETSTDTQYF. The DNA of the CDR3 is TGTGCCAGCAGCGCTACAGAAACTAGCACAGATACGCAGTATTTT.